The T cell receptor (beta chain) under discussion was sequenced for a study of Ad26.COV2.S vaccination and SARS-CoV-2 variants. Study conclusions and caveats: Total responses of T cells may have been underestimated by the analyses of TCR breadth and depth. Breadth, reportedly substantial, characterized the spike-specific CD8+ and CD4+ T cell responses after vaccination. Placebo recipients and vaccine recipients were similar in non-spike TCR breadth. Greater spike-specific TCR breadth was seen in vaccine recipients than in placebo recipients.

This clone has only a few counts. Its antigen remains unknown. Measured with immunoSEQ multiplex PCR; TCRdb has only the in-frame clones, and not every one. The table includes around 94,000 clones, about three quarters detected once. This CDR3 spans 15 amino acids. With 0 bases removed from V and 5 bases from J, the gap between germline ends came to 12 bases. Germline CDR1 KGHDR, CDR2 SFDVKD. The origin of this receptor is a human donor who had recovered from COVID-19. The sample here was peripheral blood, taken after recovery from COVID-19. V and J are TRBV24-1 and TRBJ2-5; D perhaps matches TRBD1 (5 bases). CDR3 coding DNA: TGTGCCACCAGTGATTTGCAAGGGGCGTTGGAGACCCAGTACTTC. Its protein product is CATSDLQGALETQYF.